The rows below give T cell receptor beta chains drawn from one sample of a study of blood T cell repertoires in COVID-19. Libraries were prepared by immunoSEQ multiplex PCR; TCRdb keeps only in-frame clonotypes and omits some of them. The sample has tens of thousands of clones; around four fifths are singletons. Material for sequencing was peripheral blood. The receptors here all came from a man aged 70-80 years with acute or convalescent COVID-19. The CDR3 runs from the conserved cysteine through the conserved F or W. D genes are given only for firm matches. Some rows mark clone size as missing; the rest say once, few, many or name a class of expanded clone.

D gene: -
J gene: TRBJ2-2
clone size: -
V gene: TRBV24-1
CDR3 protein: CATSDSGISGELFF
CDR3 DNA: TGTGCCACCAGTGATTCAGGGATTTCCGGGGAGCTGTTTTTT

D gene: -
J gene: TRBJ2-1
clone size: -
V gene: TRBV7-6
CDR3 protein: CASSLGALPPKGNEQFF
CDR3 DNA: TGTGCCAGCAGCTTAGGGGCCCTCCCCCCGAAGGGGAATGAGCAGTTCTTC

D gene: TRBD1
J gene: TRBJ1-4
clone size: -
V gene: TRBV5-1
CDR3 protein: CASSLQGVGNEKLFF
CDR3 DNA: TGCGCCAGCAGCCTGCAGGGGGTTGGTAATGAAAAACTGTTTTTT

D gene: -
J gene: TRBJ1-4
clone size: -
V gene: TRBV25-1
CDR3 protein: CASKEAALGKLFF
CDR3 DNA: TGTGCCAGCAAGGAGGCCGCGTTGGGGAAACTGTTTTTT

D gene: TRBD1
J gene: TRBJ1-2
clone size: -
V gene: TRBV3-1/TRBV3-2
CDR3 protein: CASSSRQGAAGYTF
CDR3 DNA: TGTGCCAGCAGCTCCCGACAGGGGGCTGCTGGCTACACCTTC

D gene: -
J gene: TRBJ2-6
clone size: -
V gene: TRBV5-8
CDR3 protein: CASSYVVSSGANVLTF
CDR3 DNA: TGTGCCAGCAGCTACGTAGTTAGCTCTGGGGCCAACGTCCTGACTTTC

D gene: -
J gene: TRBJ1-6
clone size: -
V gene: TRBV6-5
CDR3 protein: CASSYRGGEGFSPLHF
CDR3 DNA: TGTGCCAGCAGTTACAGGGGAGGGGAAGGTTTTTCACCCCTCCACTTT

D gene: TRBD2
J gene: TRBJ2-3
clone size: -
V gene: TRBV18
CDR3 protein: CASSPPGAGGHDTQYF
CDR3 DNA: TGTGCCAGCTCCCCCCCAGGAGCGGGGGGGCATGATACGCAGTATTTT

D gene: TRBD1
J gene: TRBJ1-2
clone size: -
V gene: TRBV2
CDR3 protein: CASRVGQTFNYGYTF
CDR3 DNA: TGTGCCAGCAGGGTGGGACAGACCTTTAACTATGGCTACACCTTC

D gene: -
J gene: TRBJ2-7
clone size: -
V gene: TRBV7-8
CDR3 protein: CASSPLAQGSYEQYF
CDR3 DNA: TGTGCCAGCAGCCCCCTAGCGCAGGGATCCTACGAGCAGTACTTC

D gene: -
J gene: TRBJ1-5
clone size: once
V gene: TRBV21-1
CDR3 protein: CASSKVPNLIGNQPQHF
CDR3 DNA: TGTGCCAGCAGCAAAGTCCCTAATCTAATCGGCAATCAGCCCCAGCATTTT

D gene: TRBD1
J gene: TRBJ1-1
clone size: -
V gene: TRBV5-3
CDR3 protein: CASRQGVWTMNTEAFF
CDR3 DNA: TGTGCCAGTAGACAGGGCGTGTGGACGATGAACACTGAAGCTTTCTTT

D gene: -
J gene: TRBJ2-3
clone size: -
V gene: TRBV21-1
CDR3 protein: CASSKDGDRLAGGPHTQYF
CDR3 DNA: TGTGCCAGCAGCAAAGATGGGGACAGACTAGCGGGGGGGCCTCATACGCAGTATTTT

D gene: -
J gene: TRBJ2-3
clone size: -
V gene: TRBV14
CDR3 protein: CASSQDGRGPTDTQYF
CDR3 DNA: TGTGCCAGCAGCCAAGACGGGCGGGGGCCCACAGATACGCAGTATTTT

D gene: -
J gene: TRBJ1-1
clone size: -
V gene: TRBV5-1
CDR3 protein: CASSLEPGLTEAFF
CDR3 DNA: TGCGCCAGCAGCTTGGAGCCAGGGCTAACTGAAGCTTTCTTT

D gene: -
J gene: TRBJ2-2
clone size: -
V gene: TRBV7-6
CDR3 protein: CASSLQTASGELFF
CDR3 DNA: TGTGCCAGCAGCTTACAGACTGCCTCCGGGGAGCTGTTTTTT

D gene: -
J gene: TRBJ1-1
clone size: -
V gene: TRBV4-1
CDR3 protein: CASSPMGRNTEAFF
CDR3 DNA: TGCGCCAGCAGCCCGATGGGGCGAAACACTGAAGCTTTCTTT

D gene: TRBD1
J gene: TRBJ1-1
clone size: -
V gene: TRBV10-3
CDR3 protein: CAIREGQGVPEAFF
CDR3 DNA: TGTGCCATCAGGGAGGGACAGGGGGTACCTGAAGCTTTCTTT

D gene: -
J gene: TRBJ2-7
clone size: medium-sized
V gene: TRBV24-1
CDR3 protein: CATTPEGEIYEQYF
CDR3 DNA: TGTGCCACCACCCCCGAGGGGGAAATCTACGAGCAGTACTTC

D gene: TRBD1
J gene: TRBJ2-1
clone size: -
V gene: TRBV6-5
CDR3 protein: CASSRHGTVYNEQFF
CDR3 DNA: TGTGCCAGCAGCCGACACGGGACAGTCTACAATGAGCAGTTCTTC

D gene: -
J gene: TRBJ1-4
clone size: -
V gene: TRBV5-6
CDR3 protein: CASSLVEATNEKLFF
CDR3 DNA: TGTGCCAGCAGCCTAGTAGAGGCTACTAATGAAAAACTGTTTTTT

D gene: TRBD1
J gene: TRBJ2-7
clone size: -
V gene: TRBV6-1
CDR3 protein: CASSEHPRGHEQYF
CDR3 DNA: TGTGCCAGCAGTGAACACCCCAGGGGGCACGAGCAGTACTTC

D gene: -
J gene: TRBJ1-4
clone size: -
V gene: TRBV18
CDR3 protein: CASSPREGKLFF
CDR3 DNA: TGTGCCAGCTCACCGCGGGAGGGAAAACTGTTTTTT

D gene: TRBD1
J gene: TRBJ1-2
clone size: -
V gene: TRBV6-5
CDR3 protein: CASSSDRAIFDYGYTF
CDR3 DNA: TGTGCCAGCAGTTCGGACAGGGCCATATTTGACTATGGCTACACCTTC

D gene: -
J gene: TRBJ2-6
clone size: -
V gene: TRBV9
CDR3 protein: CASSVGIRNSGANVLTF
CDR3 DNA: TGTGCCAGCAGCGTAGGTATCAGGAACTCTGGGGCCAACGTCCTGACTTTC

D gene: -
J gene: TRBJ1-2
clone size: -
V gene: TRBV29-1
CDR3 protein: CSVAGGWGYTF
CDR3 DNA: TGCAGCGTTGCTGGCGGGTGGGGCTACACCTTC

D gene: -
J gene: TRBJ1-1
clone size: -
V gene: TRBV5-1
CDR3 protein: CASSLQGLGTEAFF
CDR3 DNA: TGCGCCAGCAGCTTGCAGGGGTTGGGCACTGAAGCTTTCTTT

D gene: -
J gene: TRBJ2-5
clone size: -
V gene: TRBV5-1
CDR3 protein: CASSTSPSGLELETQYF
CDR3 DNA: TGCGCCAGCAGCACCTCTCCCTCAGGGTTAGAGTTAGAGACCCAGTACTTC

D gene: -
J gene: TRBJ2-1
clone size: -
V gene: TRBV18
CDR3 protein: CASSLSHDQDEQFF
CDR3 DNA: TGTGCCAGCTCCCTTTCCCACGACCAGGATGAGCAGTTCTTC

D gene: TRBD1
J gene: TRBJ2-5
clone size: -
V gene: TRBV5-4
CDR3 protein: CASSLVDREETQYF
CDR3 DNA: TGTGCCAGCAGCTTGGTTGACAGGGAAGAGACCCAGTACTTC

D gene: -
J gene: TRBJ2-1
clone size: -
V gene: TRBV5-6
CDR3 protein: CASSLTLGGSSYNEQFF
CDR3 DNA: TGTGCCAGCAGCCTCACCCTCGGCGGTAGCTCCTACAATGAGCAGTTCTTC

D gene: TRBD2
J gene: TRBJ2-1
clone size: -
V gene: TRBV19
CDR3 protein: CASRRDGGNEQFF
CDR3 DNA: TGTGCCAGTAGAAGGGACGGGGGGAATGAGCAGTTCTTC